The TCR beta chain described here comes from a study of T cells in Graves' hyperthyroidism and ophthalmopathy (dated 2019 in TCRdb). For the wider study: Peripheral blood was collected at initial diagnosis, before any treatment. Following sampling, methimazole starting at 30 mg daily was given to hyperthyroidism patients, and high-dose intravenous methylprednisolone was given to ophthalmopathy patients. The paper reports TCR Vbeta CDR3 sequencing of some 140 peripheral blood samples: 40 to 45 ophthalmopathy, approximately 74 hyperthyroidism and around 17 progressor patients. In addition, the study compared T-cell repertoires in thyroid tissue and in blood from six Graves' hyperthyroidism patients. Prospective prediction of ophthalmopathy was tested in an independent validation cohort of 18 hyperthyroidism patients and around 16 patients who later progressed to ophthalmopathy. The 100 or so discovery patients were divided at random into training and test sets in a 7:3 ratio. To identify distinguishing TCR V-J signatures, a discovery cohort of around 100 patients was used, comprising 43 with Graves' ophthalmopathy and about 59 with stable Graves' hyperthyroidism.

Based on the germline V gene, the CDR1 and CDR2 sequences are MDHEN and SYDVKM. Counted from cysteine to phenylalanine, this CDR3 has 15 amino acids. Of all the DNA, just the CDR3 is kept, 45 bases in frame from base 1. The junction shows trimming of 7 bases on V and 0 bases on J, plus 16 bases between the germline ends. The TCR beta CDR3 regions were amplified from the RNA transcripts. A first-round RT-PCR of the TCR CDR3 used the HTBI primer set with the Qiagen OneStep RT-PCR kit. Libraries were constructed in a second round of multiplex PCR, after which size selection and purification were carried out. Paired-end sequencing of the libraries was performed with 100 bp reads on an Illumina HiSeq2000. Concerning the study's data processing: Raw data were processed with SOAPnuke, discarding reads with adapters, uncalled bases, mean Phred below 15, or no exact constant-primer or identifier match. High-quality paired reads were merged with COPE v1.2.5, and unique nucleotide sequences were defined as clonotypes. MiTCR v1.1 was used to align clonotypes to the IMGT TRBV, TRBD and TRBJ reference segments. The analysis included only V-J combinations with a frequency above 0.0001, which together covered 98% to 99.2% of the repertoires. The TCS score was defined as F50 (clonal expansion) divided by E x V (chaos), with BLOSUM62-based TCRdist calculated between CDR3 peptides within each V-J. Welch's t-statistics and random forest reduced fewer than 550 V-J features to roughly 13, which were used in a naive Bayes classifier (R e1071). TCRdb itself trimmed the public reads at Q25 with fastp, ran MiXCR and retained productive beta chains. Here each entry gathers all rows of one CDR3 protein and keeps the most common genes and DNA. TCRdb, not the original authors, processed these V and J calls. The sample table lists 600,000 or so distinct CDR3 sequences, roughly 15% of them with a count of one. In total, the top ten clones hold 9.5% to 15% of the sample.

Ophthalmopathy patients had moderately to severely active disease, with a Clinical Activity Score of 3 or more, a NOSPECS grade of 4 or more, and a disease duration of less than 3 months. The study excluded patients with uncontrolled infections, other autoimmune diseases, pregnancy or lactation. Clinical symptoms, serum thyroxine and TRAb, thyroid ultrasound, and orbital computed tomography formed the basis for the diagnoses. Ficoll-Paque density gradient centrifugation was used to isolate PBMCs from 10 ml of fresh peripheral blood. Total RNA was extracted using Trizol reagent, and RNA quality was assessed on an Agilent 2100 Bioanalyzer. This clonotype was found many times. The antigen this receptor binds is unknown. Base-call qualities are not available, and no considerably larger clone is one nucleotide away. Overall study outcomes, separate from this receptor: No statistical method was used to fix the sample size in advance, and group allocation was not hidden from the investigators. In validation, the model predicted progression to ophthalmopathy with about 71% sensitivity and approximately 72% specificity, a median of about six months before onset. In cross-validation, a model built on a 13 V-J signature told ophthalmopathy apart from stable hyperthyroidism with 87.88% sensitivity and around 83% specificity, and in testing the same model reached 80%/75%. Most expanded thyroid clonotypes (frequency above 0.001) were also detected in blood, suggesting blood repertoires may reflect thyroid immune responses.

The rearranged chain carries TRBV28 and TRBJ2-7, and TRBD2 may be the D gene, going by 6 matching bases. The material sequenced was blood. The clonotype was recovered from a woman aged 45-59 years with Graves' ophthalmopathy. The CDR3 region: CASTTLGGNSYEQYF. The bases are TGTGCCAGCACCACCCTGGGGGGTAACTCCTACGAGCAGTACTTC.